Below are 24 T cell receptor beta chains sequenced from a single sample in a study of T cells in Graves' hyperthyroidism and ophthalmopathy. Amplification targeted TCR beta CDR3 regions from RNA transcripts. When the TCR CDR3 underwent first-round RT-PCR, the HTBI primer set was used. TCRdb re-called the multiplex PCR reads with MiXCR, one entry per CDR3 protein. The data hold almost 600,000 distinct CDR3 sequences, with approximately 15% observed a single time. Sequencing was performed on blood. These receptor sequences come from a woman in her 30s with Graves' hyperthyroidism that later progressed to Graves' ophthalmopathy.

This clonotype was found many times. The chain links TRBV11-2 to TRBJ2-3; D unresolved. V lost 0 bases and J 0 bases, leaving 13 bases between the germline ends. CDR1 and CDR2 (germline): SGHAT, FQNNGV. The CDR3 totals 17 residues. In DNA form, the CDR3 reads TGTGCCAGCAGCTTAGATCGAGCCCCCGGGAGCACAGATACGCAGTATTTT. Translation gives CASSLDRAPGSTDTQYF.

There are many counts of this clonotype. The chain recombines TRBV20-1 with TRBJ1-1; 8 bases align to TRBD1. The germline V gene has CDR1 DFQATT and CDR2 SNEGSKA (reference sequence). The CDR3 spans 15 residues. CDR3 residues: CRLPSGGDGETEAFF. CDR3 coding DNA: TGCAGACTACCTTCAGGGGGCGACGGGGAGACTGAAGCTTTCTTT.

This clonotype showed up many times. The V gene is TRBV6-2 or TRBV6-3, the J gene TRBJ1-5; no reliable D call. This CDR3 contains 16 residues. Germline lookup yields CDR1 MNHEY and CDR2 SVGEGT. V was trimmed by 1 base and J by 6 bases, leaving 16 bases between them. This chain's CDR3 is CASSYYHSAPPQPQHF. For the CDR3, the DNA is TGTGCCAGCAGTTACTATCACTCGGCTCCCCCTCAGCCCCAGCATTTT.

This clonotype was detected many times. The chain carries TRBV2 and TRBJ1-2; TRBD1 agrees at 7 bases. Germline-derived CDR1 and CDR2 are SNHLY and FYNNEI. The CDR3 is 14 residues long. V lost 6 bases and J lost 4; bases outside the gene matches: 8. CDR3: CASRQTGSSYGYTF. The CDR3 DNA reads as TGTGCCAGCAGACAGACAGGGAGTAGCTATGGCTACACCTTC.

A few counts support this clonotype. This chain links TRBV7-2 with TRBJ2-5; 11 nucleotides line up with TRBD1. Germline trimming cut 4 bases from V and 2 bases from J; bases unmatched to any gene: 6. The CDR3 totals 16 residues. Germline-derived CDR1 and CDR2 are SGHTA and FQGNSA. Here the CDR3 DNA reads TGTGCCAGCAGCTCCGCCGGGACAGGGGGACAAGAGACCCAGTACTTC. Encoded protein: CASSSAGTGGQETQYF. The complete variable domain, with remaining parts taken from reference TRBV7-2 and TRBJ2-5, reads GAGVSQSPSNKVTEKGKDVELRCDPISGHTALYWYRQSLGQGLEFLIYFQGNSAPDKSGLPSDRFSAERTGGSVSTLTIQRTQQEDSAVYLCASSSAGTGGQETQYFGPGTRLLVL.

The V and J genes are TRBV18 and TRBJ1-3; weak D call: TRBD1 (5 bases). The CDR3 runs to 17 residues. Germline V gene lookup returns CDR1 KGHSH and CDR2 LQKENI. Trimming left V 6 bases short and J 0 bases short, with 18 bases between. CDR3 sequence reads: CASSGPYGANSGNTIYF. The CDR3 DNA reads TGTGCCAGCTCGGGACCCTACGGGGCCAACTCTGGAAACACCATATATTTT.

This clonotype has more than one count but fewer than ten. The chain carries TRBV7-6 and TRBJ2-7, with TRBD2 matching over 12 bases. V gave up 5 bases and J gave up 4 bases; unmatched junction bases: 6. The CDR3 is 15 residues long. From germline, CDR1 is SGHVS and CDR2 FNYEAQ. The CDR3, as DNA: TGTGCCAGCAGCACCAGGACTAGCGGGATTTACGAGCAGTACTTC. Translated, it gives CASSTRTSGIYEQYF.

This clonotype has a count of ten or more. The V and J genes are TRBV6-1 and TRBJ2-5; D may be TRBD1 (5 bases). Between the trimmed V and J ends, which lost 0 bases and 0 bases, there was a span of 11 bases. The CDR3 length is 16 residues. The germline CDR1 and CDR2 sequences are MNHNS and SASEGT. CDR3: CASSEAQRQYQETQYF. The CDR3, as DNA: TGTGCCAGCAGTGAAGCCCAGCGACAGTACCAAGAGACCCAGTACTTC.

This clonotype was detected only a few times. This rearrangement joins TRBV20-1 to TRBJ1-6; maybe TRBD1 (5 bases). Trimming removed 6 bases from V and 6 bases from J, with 15 bases in between. In germline, CDR1 is DFQATT, CDR2 SNEGSKA (reference sequence). The CDR3 has 14 residues. CDR3 bases: TGCAGTGCCGGGGACGGGGCGGGTAATTCACCCCTCCACTTT. Protein product: CSAGDGAGNSPLHF.

This clonotype was counted only a few times. In this CDR3 the conserved last residue, phenylalanine or tryptophan, is missing, so a read error is likely. The rearrangement links TRBV9 to TRBJ1-1; D is unresolved. The CDR3 extends over 13 amino acids. Germline V gene sequence: CDR1 SGDLS, CDR2 YYNGEE. Trimming took 3 bases from V and 4 from J, leaving 10 bases between them. DNA for the CDR3: TGTGCCAGCAGCGAGGTTGATGGCACTGAAGCTTTCCTT. Amino acid sequence: CASSEVDGTEAFL.

This clonotype was detected many times. J is TRBJ1-5 and V is TRBV2; 8 positions agree with TRBD1. Unmatched junction bases numbered 9, after V lost 2 bases and J lost 0 bases. Germline V gives CDR1 SNHLY, CDR2 FYNNEI. This CDR3 spans 18 amino acids. The CDR3 DNA reads as TGTGCCAGCAGTGAAACAGGGGGAGGCATAGCTAGCAATCAGCCCCAGCATTTT. Protein: CASSETGGGIASNQPQHF.

This clonotype was recorded at least ten times. This chain joins TRBV12-3 or TRBV12-4 and TRBJ1-2; no firm D call. The ends were cut back, 6 bases at V and 2 bases at J, with 13 bases in the middle. This CDR3 spans 14 amino acids. This CDR3 is CASSPGLLNYGYTF. The CDR3 DNA follows: TGTGCCAGCAGCCCTGGGCTCCTCAACTATGGCTACACCTTC.

At least ten counts were recorded for this clonotype. J is TRBJ2-5 and V is TRBV25-1; the D call may be TRBD1 or TRBD2 (6 bases each). CDR1 and CDR2 from the germline V gene are MGHDK and SYGVNS. Trimming left V 3 bases short and J 4 bases short, with 21 bases between. CDR3 length equals 17 residues. The CDR3 sequence: CASSDLSNTGGRETQYF. CDR3 DNA sequence: TGTGCCAGCAGTGACCTCAGTAATACTGGGGGGCGAGAGACCCAGTACTTC.

In this sample, this clonotype turned up many times. The chain recombines TRBV6-2 or TRBV6-3 with TRBJ2-7; TRBD2 matches 8 bases. Germline trimming cut 8 bases from V and 0 bases from J; bases unmatched to any gene: 15. The CDR3 spans 17 residues. CDR1 and CDR2 (germline): MNHEY, SVGEGT. The CDR3 region is CASCVAGGRSYSYEQYF. CDR3 DNA: TGTGCCAGCTGTGTCGCGGGAGGACGATCTTACTCCTACGAGCAGTACTTC.

This clonotype was counted at least ten times. Being one base from a much bigger clone, this may be a read error. The V gene is TRBV5-5, the J gene TRBJ1-1; D is uncertain. This CDR3 contains 13 residues. Germline lookup yields CDR1 SGHKS and CDR2 YYEKEE (reference sequence). V lost 4 bases and J 1 base, leaving 8 bases between the germline ends. The CDR3 region has the DNA TGTGCCAGCAGCCGTGTGGGGAACACTGAAGCTTTCTTT. This codes for CASSRVGNTEAFF. The whole variable domain, remainder taken from reference TRBV5-5 and TRBJ1-1, is DAGVTQSPTHLIKTRGQQVTLRCSPISGHKSVSWYQQVLGQGPQFIFQYYEKEERGRGNFPDRFSARQFPNYSSELNVNALLLGDSALYLCASSRVGNTEAFFGQGTRLTVV.

This clonotype was observed a few times. The chain has TRBV27 and TRBJ1-6; possibly TRBD1 for D (5 bases). Trimming pared 6 bases from V and 2 bases from J, leaving 11 bases between. The germline gives CDR1 MNHEY, CDR2 SMNVEV (reference sequence). The CDR3 is made up of 15 amino acids. Here the CDR3 reads CASSSDSPYNSPLHF. The CDR3 DNA follows: TGTGCCAGCAGCTCTGACAGCCCCTATAATTCACCCCTCCACTTT.

This clonotype was detected many times. The V gene is TRBV11-2, the J gene TRBJ2-1, with D unresolved. Germline CDR1 reads SGHAT; CDR2 reads FQNNGV. With 5 bases removed from V and 0 bases from J, the gap between germline ends came to 11 bases. The CDR3 consists of 15 residues. CDR3 sequence: CASSEIPSSYNEQFF. CDR3 DNA: TGTGCCAGCAGCGAAATCCCGAGCTCCTACAATGAGCAGTTCTTC.

The V call is TRBV24-1, the J call TRBJ1-1, with 8 bases lining up with TRBD1. V lost 4 bases and J lost 4; bases outside the gene matches: 4. CDR3 length: 14 amino acids. In germline, CDR1 is KGHDR, CDR2 SFDVKD. CDR3 loop: CATSDGTGITEAFF. DNA for the CDR3: TGTGCCACCAGTGACGGGACAGGAATCACTGAAGCTTTCTTT.

This clonotype was seen ten or more times. This chain joins TRBV20-1 and TRBJ1-4; no clear D. The ends were cut back, 0 bases at V and 7 bases at J, with 3 bases in the middle. Germline assignment: CDR1 DFQATT and CDR2 SNEGSKA (reference sequence). CDR3 size: 11 residues. The CDR3 here is CSARDGEKLFF. CDR3 DNA sequence: TGCAGTGCTAGAGATGGTGAAAAACTGTTTTTT.

Remarks on this clonotype: The junction departs from germline at one end; a sequencing error may be responsible. This chain joins TRBV4-2 and TRBJ2-1; D is possibly TRBD2 (5 bases). The germline V gene has CDR1 LGHNA and CDR2 YNFKEQ. The CDR3 runs 15 residues. CDR3 sequence (DNA): TGTGCCAGTAGCCAAGAACGGGAAGTCTACAATGAGCAGTTCTTC. It encodes CASSQEREVYNEQFF.

This clonotype was counted ten times or more. The genes are TRBV12-3 or TRBV12-4 and TRBJ1-2, with D possibly matching TRBD1 (6 bases). The CDR3 runs to 12 residues. The germline V and J ends were trimmed by 5 bases and 5 bases, with 9 bases remaining between them. Here the CDR3 DNA reads TGTGCCAGCAGTCCGGACAGTTATGGCTACACCTTC. It translates to CASSPDSYGYTF.

This clonotype was seen at least ten times. The chain has TRBV24-1 and TRBJ2-1; 9 bases agree with TRBD1. This CDR3 spans 15 amino acids. CDR1 and CDR2 (germline): KGHDR, SFDVKD. The V and J ends lost 3 bases and 8 bases, in that order; junction bases with no gene match: 7. In DNA form, the CDR3 reads TGTGCCACCAGTGATGAGACAGGGGGAACGGATGAGCAGTTCTTC. Its protein is CATSDETGGTDEQFF.

The sample holds a few counts of this clonotype. The genes are TRBV10-1 and TRBJ2-3; D not resolved. This CDR3 has 13 residues. Trimming cost V 4 bases and J 6 bases, with 11 bases left between them. Germline CDR1 reads WNHNN; CDR2 reads SYGVQD (reference sequence). CDR3 region: CASSAGLVDTQYF. The DNA of the CDR3 is TGCGCCAGCAGTGCGGGCCTGGTGGATACGCAGTATTTT.

Many counts were recorded for this clonotype. The rearrangement uses TRBV7-2 and TRBJ2-7, with D possibly matching TRBD2 (6 bases). The CDR3 length is 14 residues. CDR1 is SGHTA, CDR2 FQGNSA, per germline. Trimming removed 5 bases at V and 3 bases at J, with 14 bases between. The CDR3 here is CASSPTGGDYEQYF. CDR3 nucleotide sequence: TGTGCCAGCAGCCCAACAGGAGGGGACTACGAGCAGTACTTC.